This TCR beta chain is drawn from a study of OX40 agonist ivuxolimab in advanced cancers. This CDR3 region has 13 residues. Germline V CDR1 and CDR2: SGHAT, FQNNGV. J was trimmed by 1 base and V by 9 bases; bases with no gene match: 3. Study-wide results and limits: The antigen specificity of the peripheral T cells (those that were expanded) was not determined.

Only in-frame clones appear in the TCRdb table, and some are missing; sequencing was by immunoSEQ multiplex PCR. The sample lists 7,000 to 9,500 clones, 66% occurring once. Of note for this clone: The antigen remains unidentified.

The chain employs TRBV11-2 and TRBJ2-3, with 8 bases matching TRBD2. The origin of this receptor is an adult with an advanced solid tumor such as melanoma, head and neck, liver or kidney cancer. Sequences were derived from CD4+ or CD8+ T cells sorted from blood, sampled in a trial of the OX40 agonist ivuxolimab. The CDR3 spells CARSSGRTDTQYF. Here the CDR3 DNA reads TGTGCCAGATCTAGCGGGCGCACAGATACGCAGTATTTT.